This T cell receptor beta chain was identified in a study of cytomegalovirus exposure and HLA in healthy donors. Overall study context: Findings of an earlier analysis included some 110 million unique TCR beta sequences from some 190 million T cells.

A few counts support this clone. The antigen remains unidentified. CDR1 WSHSY and CDR2 SAAADI come from the germline V gene. The CDR3 spans 14 residues. V shed 4 bases and J 6 bases; nucleotides not matched to a gene: 4. PCR used 60 Vbeta primers and 13 Jbeta primers. TCRdb's copy holds only in-frame clones and misses some; the assay was immunoSEQ multiplex PCR. The table lists 200,000 or so clones, 82% of them singletons. The study's findings and limits: Many donors shared some public TCRs, even though most TCR sequences were rare. Researchers had no immune exposure information except CMV serostatus available. A few of the chains that were CMV-associated were confirmed in vitro to be specific for CMV antigens.

The V and J genes are TRBV10-2 and TRBJ2-7; 12 bases are shared with TRBD2. The material sequenced was PBMCs. The sequence came from a boy aged 2 to 10 in good health and CMV-seronegative. The CDR3 DNA sequence: TGCGCCAGCAGTGGAACTAGCGGGGGGCGCGAGCAGTACTTC. Translation: CASSGTSGGREQYF.